Below are 26 T cell receptor beta chains sequenced from a single sample in a study of cytomegalovirus exposure and HLA in healthy donors. The PCR ran on 60 Vbeta and 13 Jbeta primers. Profiled with immunoSEQ multiplex PCR; TCRdb holds only in-frame clones, not every one. The table records some 90,000 clones, approximately 74% of them present only once. The sequenced sample was PBMCs. The receptors come from a woman between 65 and 79 years old in good health and CMV-seropositive.

This chain uses TRBV12-5 with TRBJ2-3; 14 nucleotides agree with TRBD2. The trim removed 4 bases at V and 0 bases at J, leaving 21 bases unmatched. Germline CDR1 reads LGHNT; CDR2 reads FRNRAP. The CDR3 length is 23 residues. The CDR3 region is CASGSEPKATSGRAATSTDTQYF. The CDR3, as DNA: TGTGCTAGTGGTTCCGAGCCGAAAGCGACTAGCGGGAGGGCAGCCACTAGCACAGATACGCAGTATTTT.

CDR3 amino acids: CASRPLGSRYEQYF. For the CDR3, the DNA is TGTGCCAGCAGACCCCTGGGCAGTCGTTACGAGCAGTACTTC. This sequence joins TRBV28 and TRBJ2-7; D is unclear. Deletions cut 6 bases from V and 4 bases from J, with 16 bases between. The CDR3 covers 14 residues. Germline CDR1 reads MDHEN; CDR2 reads SYDVKM.

This clone was seen only a few times. The J gene is TRBJ2-2, the V gene TRBV27; maybe TRBD1 (5 bases). CDR3 length: 13 amino acids. Germline values: CDR1 MNHEY, CDR2 SMNVEV (reference sequence). V lost 10 bases to trimming and J lost 1 base, with 10 bases between them. The CDR3 DNA reads TGTGCCACAACGACAGTGAACACCGGGGAGCTGTTTTTT. The encoded protein is CATTTVNTGELFF.

V usage is TRBV5-1 and J usage is TRBJ2-5; D unclear. V lost 0 bases and J lost 5, with 11 bases in between. CDR1 is SGHRS and CDR2 is YFSETQ in the germline V gene. The length of the CDR3 is 14 residues. DNA for the CDR3: TGCGCCAGCAGCTTGGCGGGTTCCTATGAGACCCAGTACTTC. It yields the protein CASSLAGSYETQYF.

The CDR3 DNA reads as TGTGCCAGCCGGCCGGGGGGAGAAAAACTGTTTTTT. Translating it yields CASRPGGEKLFF. V gene TRBV7-2 combines with J gene TRBJ1-4, with D possibly matching TRBD1 (5 bases). Germline CDR1 SGHTA, CDR2 FQGNSA. With 8 bases removed from V and 8 bases from J, the gap between germline ends came to 12 bases. The CDR3 has 12 amino acids.

This clone was detected ten times or more. The V and J genes are TRBV19 and TRBJ1-4; no reliable D call. Germline lookup yields CDR1 LNHDA and CDR2 SQIVND (reference sequence). The V gene lost 5 bases and the J gene lost 10 bases, with 11 bases spanning the gap. The CDR3 length is 12 residues. CDR3 bases: TGTGCCAGTAGTGTACGAGGAGGAAAACTGTTTTTT. Residues: CASSVRGGKLFF. Together with reference TRBV19 and TRBJ1-4, the CDR3 gives the full variable domain: DGGITQSPKYLFRKEGQNVTLSCEQNLNHDAMYWYRQDPGQGLRLIYYSQIVNDFQKGDIAEGYSVSREKKESFPLTVTSAQKNPTAFYLCASSVRGGKLFFGSGTQLSVL.

The V call is TRBV5-4, the J call TRBJ1-4; TRBD1 matches 10 bases. The V gene's germline CDR1 is SGHNT and CDR2 YYREEE (reference sequence). V trimming: 4 bases; J trimming: 16 bases; junction bases outside the gene matches: 10. The CDR3 contains 13 residues. DNA of the CDR3: TGTGCCAGCAGCGGAGGACAGGGGGGGGGATCGTTTTTT. This gives the protein CASSGGQGGGSFF.

This clone was recorded only once. The V gene is TRBV7-8, the J gene TRBJ1-1; a possible D gene is TRBD1 (6 bases). The germline CDR1 and CDR2 sequences are SGHVS and FQNEAQ. The ends were cut back, 5 bases at V and 5 bases at J, with 12 bases in the middle. The CDR3 is 13 residues long. The chain's CDR3 is CASSKQGGTEAFF. CDR3 in DNA: TGTGCCAGCAGCAAACAGGGTGGGACTGAAGCTTTCTTT. Supplemented by reference TRBV7-8 and TRBJ1-1, the full variable domain reads GAGVSQSPRYKVAKRGQDVALRCDPISGHVSLFWYQQALGQGPEFLTYFQNEAQLDKSGLPSDRFFAERPEGSVSTLKIQRTQQEDSAVYLCASSKQGGTEAFFGQGTRLTVV.

The chain has TRBV30 and TRBJ1-1; weak D call: TRBD1 (5 bases). The V gene's germline CDR1 is GTSNPN and CDR2 SVGIG (reference sequence). The length of the CDR3 is 13 residues. Here the CDR3 DNA reads TGTGCAACTGGGAGGGGAGGGAACACTGAAGCTTTCTTT. Translation gives CATGRGGNTEAFF.

A few counts support this clone. The CDR3 sequence: CASSPLTGVHNEQFF. The DNA for the CDR3 is TGTGCCAGCAGCCCTCTGACAGGGGTCCACAATGAGCAGTTCTTC. The chain employs TRBV6-6 and TRBJ2-1; TRBD1 matches 8 bases. The germline V gene encodes CDR1 MNHNY and CDR2 SVGAGI (reference sequence). J lost 5 bases, V lost 6 bases, and 9 bases had no gene match. The CDR3 loop spans 15 amino acids.

CDR3 sequence: CASSLETRLSNQPQHF. In DNA, the CDR3 is TGTGCCAGCAGCCTAGAGACTCGGTTAAGCAATCAGCCCCAGCATTTT. The chain uses TRBV7-8 and TRBJ1-5; D unclear. V shed 5 bases and J shed 1 base, with 15 bases lying between them. This CDR3 is built from 16 residues. From germline, CDR1 is SGHVS and CDR2 FQNEAQ.

Here the CDR3 DNA reads TGTGCCAGCTCTGGGACAGGGGGCGACGAGCAGTACTTC. It translates to CASSGTGGDEQYF. The chain has TRBV28 and TRBJ2-5, with TRBD1 matching 12 bases. The DNA matches TRBJ2-7 better at its end, which makes the J call doubtful. CDR1 and CDR2 from the germline V gene are MDHEN and SYDVKM. The length of the CDR3 is 13 residues.

This chain joins TRBV5-4 and TRBJ2-7; D is perhaps TRBD2 (5 bases). Germline V gene lookup returns CDR1 SGHNT and CDR2 YYREEE (reference sequence). V lost 0 bases and J 2 bases, leaving 15 bases between the germline ends. The CDR3 contains 16 residues. This CDR3 reads CASSLAGRGPTYEQYF. In DNA, the CDR3 is TGTGCCAGCAGCTTGGCCGGTCGGGGTCCGACCTACGAGCAGTACTTC.

The chain recombines TRBV6-5 with TRBJ2-3; perhaps TRBD2 as D (5 bases). CDR3 length: 16 amino acids. Trimming shortened V by 0 bases and J by 3 bases, and 13 bases separated the two germline ends. CDR1 and CDR2 (germline): MNHEY, SVGAGI. The chain's CDR3 is CASSYSASFGTDTQYF. The CDR3 region has the DNA TGTGCCAGCAGTTACTCGGCTAGCTTCGGTACAGATACGCAGTATTTT.

V is TRBV5-1 and J is TRBJ2-1; 11 nucleotides align to TRBD1. Looked up from germline, CDR1 is SGHRS and CDR2 is YFSETQ. With V trimmed by 3 bases and J by 7 bases, 3 bases remained unmatched. This CDR3 is built from 14 residues. CDR3 sequence reads: CASSWWDRGNEQFF. Here the CDR3 DNA reads TGCGCCAGCAGCTGGTGGGACAGGGGGAATGAGCAGTTCTTC. The full variable domain, with the rest looked up from reference TRBV5-1 and TRBJ2-1, is KAGVTQTPRYLIKTRGQQVTLSCSPISGHRSVSWYQQTPGQGLQFLFEYFSETQRNKGNFPGRFSGRQFSNSRSEMNVSTLELGDSALYLCASSWWDRGNEQFFGPGTRLTVL.

V and J are TRBV7-9 and TRBJ2-3; D gene uncertain. CDR1 and CDR2 (germline): SEHNR, FQNEAQ (reference sequence). V was pared by 1 base and J by 2 bases, with 7 bases between. This CDR3 comprises 14 residues. This CDR3 reads CASSLDRYTDTQYF. As DNA, the CDR3 is TGTGCCAGCAGCTTAGACAGATACACAGATACGCAGTATTTT.

The chain joins TRBV7-2 to TRBJ2-4; 12 bases are a match to TRBD2. The germline CDR1 and CDR2 sequences are SGHTA and FQGNSA. V lost 1 base, J lost 4 bases, and 2 bases stayed unmatched. This CDR3 spans 16 amino acids. CDR3 DNA sequence: TGTGCCAGCAGCTTAGAACTAGCGGGGGGAAAAAACATTCAGTACTTC. Translation gives CASSLELAGGKNIQYF.

CDR3 sequence: CASSGENRDAYEQYF. The CDR3 nucleotides are TGCGCCAGCAGTGGGGAGAACAGGGATGCCTACGAGCAGTACTTC. The rearrangement uses TRBV10-1 and TRBJ2-7; a possible D gene is TRBD1 (6 bases). The CDR3 covers 15 residues. Germline values: CDR1 WNHNN, CDR2 SYGVQD (reference sequence). Trimming took off 4 bases at V and 2 bases at J, with 15 bases between the two ends.

This sequence joins TRBV7-9 and TRBJ1-3; D is uncertain. V lost 5 bases to trimming and J lost 8 bases, with 22 bases between them. The CDR3 loop spans 16 amino acids. CDR1 SEHNR and CDR2 FQNEAQ come from the germline V gene (reference sequence). The CDR3 sequence is CASSEKRDPERDTIYF. As DNA, the CDR3 is TGTGCCAGCAGCGAAAAGAGAGATCCCGAACGGGACACCATATATTTT.

The chain carries TRBV2 and TRBJ2-2; 10 bases are a match to TRBD2. Germline CDR1 is SNHLY and CDR2 is FYNNEI. With V trimmed by 4 bases and J by 6 bases, 8 bases remained unmatched. The CDR3 totals 16 residues. The CDR3: CASSGGSGRMAGELFF. The CDR3 nucleotides read TGTGCCAGCAGTGGAGGTAGCGGGAGGATGGCCGGGGAGCTGTTTTTT.

This rearrangement joins TRBV28 to TRBJ2-1, with TRBD2 identical over 9 bases. The length of the CDR3 is 14 residues. With V trimmed by 7 bases and J by 9 bases, 10 bases remained unmatched. The germline gives CDR1 MDHEN, CDR2 SYDVKM. CDR3 coding DNA: TGTGCCAGCAACGAGCTAGCGGGATCCTTTGAGCAGTTCTTC. This translates into CASNELAGSFEQFF.

The chain carries TRBV5-1 and TRBJ2-2, with a weak D call TRBD1 (6 bases). Germline V gene sequence: CDR1 SGHRS, CDR2 YFSETQ. This CDR3 has 14 amino acids. Deletions cut 3 bases from V and 4 bases from J, with 10 bases between. The CDR3 nucleotides are TGCGCCAGCAGCTCAGGGGTCCCCACCGGGGAGCTGTTTTTT. Translating it yields CASSSGVPTGELFF.

The chain uses TRBV11-3 and TRBJ2-2; unclear D gene. Per germline, CDR1 SGHNT and CDR2 YENEEA. The CDR3 loop spans 17 amino acids. With 1 base removed from V and 7 bases from J, the gap between germline ends came to 19 bases. CDR3 protein: CASSLGYRRLLSGELFF. The CDR3 DNA follows: TGTGCCAGCAGCTTAGGGTATCGGCGGCTTCTGAGCGGGGAGCTGTTTTTT. Supplemented by reference TRBV11-3 and TRBJ2-2, the full variable domain reads EAGVVQSPRYKIIEKKQPVAFWCNPISGHNTLYWYLQNLGQGPELLIRYENEEAVDDSQLPKDRFSAERLKGVDSTLKIQPAELGDSAVYLCASSLGYRRLLSGELFFGEGSRLTVL.

This clone came up a few times. The J gene is TRBJ1-5, the V gene TRBV11-2, with 8 bases matching TRBD1. The germline gives CDR1 SGHAT, CDR2 FQNNGV. The CDR3 covers 15 residues. Germline trimming cut 1 base from V and 5 bases from J; bases unmatched to any gene: 4. The CDR3 DNA is TGTGCCAGCAGCTTAGGGACAGGGAGCGATCAGCCCCAGCATTTT. Translation: CASSLGTGSDQPQHF.

This clone has just one count. The chain employs TRBV28 and TRBJ1-3; 7 bases match TRBD1. Germline assignment: CDR1 MDHEN and CDR2 SYDVKM. The CDR3 runs to 14 residues. The V and J ends lost 11 bases and 2 bases, in that order; junction bases with no gene match: 9. The chain's CDR3 is CAGRDSRTGNTIYF. The CDR3 nucleotides are TGTGCCGGTCGGGACAGCCGGACTGGAAACACCATATATTTT.

The genes are TRBV5-6 and TRBJ1-1; D gene ambiguous. Trimming left V 2 bases short and J 1 base short, with 3 bases between. CDR1 SGHDT and CDR2 YYEEEE come from the germline V gene. The CDR3 has 12 residues. The CDR3 DNA is TGTGCCAGCAGCTTTAGGAACACTGAAGCTTTCTTT. Protein product: CASSFRNTEAFF.